What follows is one TCR beta chain and its context. The data belong to a study of blood T cell repertoires in COVID-19. Study-level background: Samples came from the United States, Italy and Spain, spanning acute and convalescent COVID-19. PBMCs, B-cell-depleted T cells, or T cells provided the cDNA or gDNA that made up the material.

V lost 3 bases to trimming and J lost 12 bases, with 15 bases between them. The CDR3 contains 12 residues. Germline CDR1 DFQATT, CDR2 SNEGSKA (reference sequence). Original methodology: Amplification with reference gene primers provided the estimates of nucleated cell counts. Measured with immunoSEQ multiplex PCR; TCRdb has only the in-frame clones, and not every one. The V and J calls and clone size are taken from that table; D and trimming were inferred from the DNA. The top ten hold roughly 19% of the sample, which has 65,000 to 85,000 clones, about 88% seen once. V is TRBV20-1 and J is TRBJ2-1, with D perhaps matching TRBD2 (5 bases). The specimen was peripheral blood. The clonotype originates from a human donor in a cohort sampled during active COVID-19. The CDR3 loop reads CSASSISVRQFF. CDR3 nucleotides: TGCAGTGCTAGTTCAATTAGCGTGCGGCAGTTCTTC.